This T cell receptor beta chain was obtained from a study of T cell repertoires in cytomegalovirus infection (dated 2019 in TCRdb). Describing the broader study: The peptide stimulations were aimed at well-studied HLA-B-restricted epitopes as well as recently identified HLA-C-restricted CMV epitopes, whose presentation resists viral immunomodulation. The HLA type of each donor mattered for the analysis, because public TCR beta signatures pointed to carriage of CMV infection along with the matching HLA type.

Results and caveats for the whole study, not just this receptor: In both this cohort and an independent cohort of some 380 donors, the cumulative frequency of public TCR beta family members distinguished carriers of CMV infection plus the relevant HLA type. The ex vivo response was dominated by HLA-C-restricted CMV-specific TCR beta clonotypes, which also provided the single most frequent clonotype in two of eight donors.

Taken with the paper, the label for treatment or condition translates to: in vitro stimulation with specific CMV peptide epitopes to enrich CMV-specific T cells. There are 15 amino acids in the CDR3, from cysteine to phenylalanine inclusive. The CDR3 DNA has 45 bases and is translated from base 1. The germline V gene supplies CDR1 SGHVS and CDR2 FNYEAQ. These reads were obtained on an Illumina HiSeq 1500. TCRdb redid the processing of the public reads, applying fastp at Q25 and MiXCR, and retained in-frame beta chains. Identical CDR3 protein sequences are pooled into one entry, listed with their most common genes and DNA. The sample table contains about 920,000 distinct CDR3 sequences; only one count was recorded for roughly 30% of them. The biggest ten clones account for roughly an eighth of the sample. In regard to this clonotype: What this receptor recognizes is not known. At one boundary the junction diverges from the germline segment, which might be a read error.

Sequencing used cultured CD8+ T cells from PBMCs, obtained from culture after CMV antigen stimulation. This chain is built from TRBV7-6 and TRBJ2-1; too little of a D gene remains to name it. This sequence was found in a human donor in good health (CMV status not recorded). Some clones in this sample may be carry-over from other donors' samples. CDR3 loop: CVSSPTAGMGNEQFF. In nucleotide form, the sequence is TGTGTCAGCAGCCCGACGGCAGGTATGGGCAATGAGCAGTTCTTC.